The next 8 T cell receptor beta chains were all read from a single sample in a study of OX40 agonist ivuxolimab in advanced cancers. Generated by immunoSEQ multiplex PCR, the TCRdb table keeps only in-frame clones and is missing some. The table records around 76,000 clones, roughly nine tenths of them present only once. The source was CD4+ or CD8+ T cells sorted from blood, collected in a trial of the OX40 agonist ivuxolimab. Receptors were obtained from an adult with an advanced solid tumor such as melanoma, head and neck, liver or kidney cancer.

V is TRBV5-1 and J is TRBJ2-7, with a tentative D call TRBD1 (6 bases). CDR1 is SGHRS, CDR2 YFSETQ, per germline. The CDR3 contains 13 residues. V lost 2 bases and J lost 3, with 9 bases in between. For the CDR3, the DNA is TGCGCCAGCAGCTTTGGGGGCCTCTACGAGCAGTACTTC. Residues: CASSFGGLYEQYF.

The count of this clone is one. The V gene is TRBV18, the J gene TRBJ2-6; 10 positions agree with TRBD1. The germline V gene encodes CDR1 KGHSH and CDR2 LQKENI. The CDR3 sequence is 18 residues long. The V segment lost 4 bases and the J segment 2 bases; nucleotides outside the gene matches: 8. The DNA of the CDR3 is TGTGCCAGCTCACTCCGGGACAGGGGAACGGCTGGGGCCAACGTCCTGACTTTC. Amino acid sequence: CASSLRDRGTAGANVLTF.

The gene calls are TRBV9 and TRBJ2-2, with a weak D call TRBD2 (5 bases). Looked up from germline, CDR1 is SGDLS and CDR2 is YYNGEE. V gave up 4 bases and J gave up 7 bases, with 17 bases separating them. This CDR3 is 15 amino acids long. The CDR3, as DNA: TGTGCCAGCAGCCGCCTTGAGGGCCTAGGCGGGGAGCTGTTTTTT. It specifies CASSRLEGLGGELFF.

V is TRBV5-1 and J is TRBJ2-6, with D unresolved. The CDR3 is 15 amino acids. Per the germline V gene, CDR1 is SGHRS and CDR2 is YFSETQ. Trimming cost V 0 bases and J 0 bases, with 4 bases left between them. CDR3 nucleotide sequence: TGCGCCAGCAGCTTGGATGTCTCTGGGGCCAACGTCCTGACTTTC. Protein sequence: CASSLDVSGANVLTF. The variable domain in full, with the rest retrieved from reference TRBV5-1 and TRBJ2-6, is KAGVTQTPRYLIKTRGQQVTLSCSPISGHRSVSWYQQTPGQGLQFLFEYFSETQRNKGNFPGRFSGRQFSNSRSEMNVSTLELGDSALYLCASSLDVSGANVLTFGAGSRLTVL.

CDR3 bases: TGTGCCAGTAGTATCAAGACTTTCAGCACAGATACGCAGTATTTT. This translates into CASSIKTFSTDTQYF. The chain has TRBV19 and TRBJ2-3; D gene unclear. The CDR3 is made up of 15 amino acids. Trimming shortened V by 3 bases and J by 0 bases, and 10 bases separated the two germline ends. CDR1 is LNHDA, CDR2 SQIVND, per germline (reference sequence).

In this sample, this clone turned up once. The chain links TRBV19 to TRBJ2-5, with TRBD2 matching over 10 bases. Per germline, CDR1 LNHDA and CDR2 SQIVND (reference sequence). V was pared by 3 bases and J by 4 bases, with 5 bases of the junction left unmatched. This CDR3 has 15 residues. The CDR3 region has the DNA TGTGCCAGTAGTATGGGAGCGGGAGGGCTAGAGACCCAGTACTTC. As protein: CASSMGAGGLETQYF.

V and J are TRBV2 and TRBJ2-3, with a possible D match to TRBD1 (5 bases). CDR3 size: 13 residues. The germline V gene has CDR1 SNHLY and CDR2 FYNNEI. Trimming removed 7 bases from V and 4 bases from J, with 12 bases in between. CDR3 nucleotides: TGTGCCAGCATCCCAGGGTCGGCAGATACGCAGTATTTT. Its protein product is CASIPGSADTQYF. Filled out from reference TRBV2 and TRBJ2-3, the complete variable domain reads EPEVTQTPSHQVTQMGQEVILRCVPISNHLYFYWYRQILGQKVEFLVSFYNNEISEKSEIFDDQFSVERPDGSNFTLKIRSTKLEDSAMYFCASIPGSADTQYFGPGTRLTVL.

In this sample, this clone turned up a few times. The chain employs TRBV14 and TRBJ1-2; tentatively, D is TRBD1 (6 bases). The germline V gene encodes CDR1 SGHDN and CDR2 FVKESK. The CDR3 extends over 13 amino acids. The V and J ends lost 4 bases and 4 bases respectively, with 10 bases between them. CDR3 protein: CASSPRGFYGYTF. DNA for the CDR3: TGTGCCAGCAGCCCCAGGGGATTCTATGGCTACACCTTC.